The 8 T cell receptor beta chains below all came from one sample that was sequenced in a study of blood T cell repertoires in COVID-19. Sequenced by immunoSEQ multiplex PCR; TCRdb stores in-frame clones only, minus some. The sample holds approximately 250,000 clones, around 87% seen once. The sample taken for sequencing was peripheral blood. These TCRs come from a man aged 18 to 29 with active or convalescent COVID-19.

This clone has only one observation. The chain carries TRBV18 and TRBJ1-2; 8 bases agree with TRBD1. The CDR3 loop spans 15 amino acids. The V gene's germline CDR1 is KGHSH and CDR2 LQKENI. V dropped 2 bases and J dropped 8; count of bases not matched to a gene: 10. The CDR3 DNA follows: TGTGCCAGCTCACCAGGAACAGGGGGATTTGAAGGCTACACCTTC. Translated: CASSPGTGGFEGYTF.

The chain is built from TRBV28 and TRBJ2-5; 8 positions agree with TRBD1. From germline, CDR1 is MDHEN and CDR2 SYDVKM. Unmatched junction bases numbered 10, after V lost 10 bases and J lost 3 bases. The CDR3 runs to 14 residues. The chain's CDR3 is CATREPGGEETQYF. As DNA, the CDR3 is TGTGCCACGAGGGAGCCAGGGGGCGAAGAGACCCAGTACTTC. The variable domain in full, with the rest retrieved from reference TRBV28 and TRBJ2-5, is DVKVTQSSRYLVKRTGEKVFLECVQDMDHENMFWYRQDPGLGLRLIYFSYDVKMKEKGDIPEGYSVSREKKERFSLILESASTNQTSMYLCATREPGGEETQYFGPGTRLLVL.

The chain joins TRBV14 to TRBJ2-2; TRBD1 aligns across 8 bases. This CDR3 has 16 residues. Looked up from germline, CDR1 is SGHDN and CDR2 is FVKESK. V was clipped by 4 bases and J by 2 bases; unmatched bases: 6. CDR3 DNA sequence: TGTGCCAGCAGCCGATTAGGGACAGGAAACACCGGGGAGCTGTTTTTT. Translating gives CASSRLGTGNTGELFF.

In DNA, the CDR3 is TGTGCCAGCAGCCCCCAGCAGGGTGGCCACGAGCAGTACTTC. This sequence encodes CASSPQQGGHEQYF. The chain employs TRBV7-9 and TRBJ2-7; weak D call: TRBD1 (5 bases). The germline V gene has CDR1 SEHNR and CDR2 FQNEAQ (reference sequence). V was shortened by 5 bases and J by 5 bases, with 16 bases between the two germline ends. This CDR3 has 14 amino acids.

V usage is TRBV16 and J usage is TRBJ1-2; no clear D gene. Trimming removed 4 bases at V and 6 bases at J, with 12 bases between. Germline-derived CDR1 and CDR2 are KGHSY and FQNENV. The CDR3 length is 13 residues. CDR3 residues: CASSPSRGHGYTF. The CDR3 DNA reads as TGTGCCAGCAGCCCCAGTCGAGGCCATGGCTACACCTTC. The full variable domain, completed using reference TRBV16 and TRBJ1-2, is GEEVAQTPKHLVRGEGQKAKLYCAPIKGHSYVFWYQQVLKNEFKFLISFQNENVFDETGMPKERFSAKCLPNSPCSLEIQATKLEDSAVYFCASSPSRGHGYTFGSGTRLTVV.

This sequence joins TRBV29-1 and TRBJ2-1; maybe TRBD1 (6 bases). V dropped 4 bases and J dropped 6 bases, with 16 bases sitting between them. The CDR3 consists of 14 residues. From germline, CDR1 is SQVTM and CDR2 ANQGSEA. CDR3 protein: CSVVEAGAPNEQFF. The CDR3 bases are TGCAGCGTTGTAGAGGCAGGGGCCCCCAATGAGCAGTTCTTC.

The CDR3 coding sequence is TGTGCCAGCAGTGACCCCAATCCGGGTGACCAGCCCCAGCATTTT. This translates into CASSDPNPGDQPQHF. This chain uses TRBV6-4 with TRBJ1-5; D gene unclear. The CDR3 sequence is 15 residues long. Trimming removed 2 bases from V and 7 bases from J, with 15 bases in between. Germline assignment: CDR1 MRHNA and CDR2 SNTAGT.

Only one count was recorded for this clone. The V call is TRBV20-1, the J call TRBJ2-3; possible D gene TRBD2, 5 bases. The ends were cut back, 3 bases at V and 3 bases at J, with 10 bases in the middle. CDR3 length: 13 residues. Germline CDR1 is DFQATT and CDR2 is SNEGSKA (reference sequence). The CDR3 sequence: CSASDPGTDTQYF. The CDR3 DNA reads TGCAGTGCTAGTGACCCGGGGACAGATACGCAGTATTTT.